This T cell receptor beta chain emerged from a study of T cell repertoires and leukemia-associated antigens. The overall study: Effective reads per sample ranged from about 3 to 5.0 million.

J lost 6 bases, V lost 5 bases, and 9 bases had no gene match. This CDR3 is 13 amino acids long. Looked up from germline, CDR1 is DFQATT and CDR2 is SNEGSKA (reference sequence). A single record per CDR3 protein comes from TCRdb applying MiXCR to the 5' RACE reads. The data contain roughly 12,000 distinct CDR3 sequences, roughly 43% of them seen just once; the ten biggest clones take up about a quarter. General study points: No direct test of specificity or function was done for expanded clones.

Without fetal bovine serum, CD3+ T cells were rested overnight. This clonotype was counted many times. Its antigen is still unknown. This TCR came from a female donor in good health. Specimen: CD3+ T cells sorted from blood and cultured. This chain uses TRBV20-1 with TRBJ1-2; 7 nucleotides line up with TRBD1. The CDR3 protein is CSAAQTGAHGYTF. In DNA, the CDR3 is TGCAGTGCTGCACAAACAGGGGCCCATGGCTACACCTTC.